A selection of T cell receptor beta chains follows, all from one sample in a study of blood T cell repertoires in COVID-19. Using immunoSEQ multiplex PCR, the repertoire was profiled, and TCRdb retains in-frame clones only, with some absent. Of about 170,000 clones listed, 84% are singletons. Sequencing input: peripheral blood. These receptor sequences come from a man aged 40-49 years who had recovered from COVID-19. The CDR3 runs from the conserved cysteine through the conserved F or W. Fields, in order: J gene, D gene, clone size, V gene, CDR3 protein, CDR3 DNA. The D gene is left open where the match is weak. Only some rows state a clone size, as once, few, many or a class for expanded clones.

TRBJ2-7,TRBD2,few,TRBV7-2,CASSIQRGETYEQYF,TGTGCCAGCAGCATACAGCGGGGGGAGACCTACGAGCAGTACTTC
TRBJ1-2,TRBD1,NA,TRBV28,CAGSGGVGINYGYTF,TGTGCCGGCTCAGGGGGCGTGGGAATTAACTATGGCTACACCTTC
TRBJ1-1,NA,NA,TRBV3-1/TRBV3-2,CASSQGGGEAFF,TGTGCCAGCAGCCAAGGGGGAGGTGAAGCTTTCTTT
TRBJ2-3,TRBD2,NA,TRBV11-2,CASSTYFGRGGLIDTQYF,TGTGCCAGCAGCACCTACTTCGGGCGGGGGGGCCTTATAGATACGCAGTATTTT
TRBJ2-7,TRBD1,NA,TRBV20-1,CSAAQGREQYF,TGCAGTGCAGCACAGGGGCGGGAGCAGTACTTC
TRBJ2-3,TRBD2,NA,TRBV7-9,CASSSDWRGGSSTDTQYF,TGTGCCAGCAGCTCCGACTGGCGGGGGGGATCTAGCACAGATACGCAGTATTTT
TRBJ2-1,NA,NA,TRBV6-6,CASSPFLATVNEQFF,TGTGCCAGCAGTCCGTTTCTAGCAACAGTCAATGAGCAGTTCTTC
TRBJ2-1,NA,once,TRBV4-1,CASSQVSALRDEQFF,TGCGCCAGCAGCCAAGTCTCGGCCCTGAGGGATGAGCAGTTCTTC
TRBJ2-7,NA,NA,TRBV28,CASSSPPGGKEQYF,TGTGCCAGCAGTTCCCCGCCAGGGGGGAAAGAGCAGTACTTC
TRBJ2-7,TRBD2,few,TRBV5-1,CASSLGTSVYEQYF,TGCGCCAGCAGCCTCGGGACTAGCGTTTACGAGCAGTACTTC
TRBJ2-5,NA,NA,TRBV7-2,CASSLVQGETQYF,TGTGCCAGCAGCTTAGTTCAGGGCGAGACCCAGTACTTC
TRBJ2-5,TRBD2,NA,TRBV2,CASSPGLAGGEETQYF,TGTGCCAGCAGCCCAGGACTAGCGGGGGGGGAAGAGACCCAGTACTTC
TRBJ1-5,NA,NA,TRBV28,CASSLRVGNQPQHF,TGTGCCAGCAGTCTGAGGGTAGGCAATCAGCCCCAGCATTTT
TRBJ2-5,NA,NA,TRBV12-3/TRBV12-4,CASSVNQETQYF,TGTGCCAGCAGCGTTAATCAAGAGACCCAGTACTTC
TRBJ2-2,NA,NA,TRBV11-3,CASSLDRGNTGELFF,TGTGCCAGCAGCTTAGATCGCGGGAACACCGGGGAGCTGTTTTTT